Shown below are 20 T cell receptor beta chains from a single sample sequenced in a study of cytomegalovirus exposure and HLA in healthy donors. Sequencing was performed with immunoSEQ multiplex PCR; in TCRdb, only in-frame clones are kept and a portion is missing. Among 120,000 to 150,000 clones, 86% were seen once, and the ten largest hold less than 3.5%. Material: PBMCs. Source of these receptors: a man younger than 30 in good health and CMV-seronegative.

The chain recombines TRBV4-3 with TRBJ1-4, with D possibly TRBD1 on 6 matching bases. Germline V gene sequence: CDR1 LGHNA, CDR2 YSLEER. There are 15 residues in the CDR3. V gave up 1 base and J gave up 0 bases, with 6 bases separating them. Written as DNA, the CDR3 is TGCGCCAGCAGCCAAGGGACAGCAACTAATGAAAAACTGTTTTTT. It codes for CASSQGTATNEKLFF.

The chain recombines TRBV11-2 with TRBJ2-7, with 8 nucleotides matching TRBD1. Germline-derived CDR1 and CDR2 are SGHAT and FQNNGV. V lost 5 bases to trimming and J lost 7 bases; unmatched junction nucleotides: 13. This CDR3 is built from 15 residues. The CDR3 protein is CASSINIGQGQEQYF. The CDR3, as DNA: TGTGCCAGCAGCATAAATATTGGACAGGGCCAAGAGCAGTACTTC.

CDR3 nucleotides: TGTGCCAGCAGCCGTGGACAGAGCACTGAAGCTTTCTTT. Its translation is CASSRGQSTEAFF. V gene TRBV6-5 combines with J gene TRBJ1-1, with D perhaps TRBD1 (6 bases). In germline, CDR1 is MNHEY, CDR2 SVGAGI. This CDR3 spans 13 amino acids. Trimming pared 6 bases from V and 4 bases from J, leaving 12 bases between.

The chain joins TRBV2 to TRBJ2-1, with TRBD2 matching over 11 bases. CDR3 length: 20 residues. The J segment lost 5 bases and the V segment lost 5 bases, leaving 20 bases of the junction unmatched. CDR1 SNHLY and CDR2 FYNNEI come from the germline V gene. The CDR3 loop is CASSLFTSGSENPFHNEQFF. DNA for the CDR3: TGTGCCAGCAGTCTGTTTACTAGCGGGAGTGAAAACCCCTTCCACAATGAGCAGTTCTTC.

The rearrangement uses TRBV6-5 and TRBJ2-1, with TRBD2 matching over 8 bases. The J segment lost 6 bases and the V segment lost 10 bases, leaving 14 bases of the junction unmatched. Germline-derived CDR1 and CDR2 are MNHEY and SVGAGI. This CDR3 has 15 residues. The CDR3 nucleotides are TGTGCCATCCAGCGGGGGATGAGATTGGGCAATGAGCAGTTCTTC. This codes for CAIQRGMRLGNEQFF.

The rearrangement links TRBV15 to TRBJ1-1; D is perhaps TRBD1 (5 bases). V was clipped by 0 bases and J by 10 bases, with 15 bases between them. This CDR3 comprises 14 residues. In germline, CDR1 is LNHNV, CDR2 YYDKDF (reference sequence). The CDR3 sequence is CATSREHQGLRAFF. As DNA, the CDR3 is TGTGCCACCAGCAGAGAGCATCAGGGTTTGCGAGCTTTCTTT.

This clone has a single count. The gene calls are TRBV7-9 and TRBJ2-3, with 9 nucleotides matching TRBD2. The junction had 3 bases not matched to a gene; V was cut back by 2 bases and J by 6 bases. The germline CDR1 and CDR2 sequences are SEHNR and FQNEAQ (reference sequence). The CDR3 runs to 14 residues. The CDR3 DNA reads TGTGCCAGCAGCTTACTAGCGGGGAGCGATACGCAGTATTTT. Its protein is CASSLLAGSDTQYF.

V is TRBV5-1 and J is TRBJ2-7; D possibly corresponds to TRBD2 (5 bases). CDR1 is SGHRS and CDR2 is YFSETQ in the germline V gene. CDR3 length: 15 residues. Deletions cut 4 bases from V and 6 bases from J, with 20 bases between. The DNA of the CDR3 is TGCGCCAGCAGCCCCTTTGAGGGAGCCCCTCGCGAGCAGTACTTC. This sequence encodes CASSPFEGAPREQYF.

A single count supports this clone. V is TRBV28 and J is TRBJ2-7; perhaps TRBD2 as D (6 bases). Germline lookup yields CDR1 MDHEN and CDR2 SYDVKM. Trimming left V 4 bases short and J 5 bases short, with 12 bases between. The CDR3 sequence is 13 residues long. The CDR3 coding sequence is TGTGCCAGCAGTTCCGCTAGCGCCGACGAGCAGTACTTC. It encodes CASSSASADEQYF.

This clone was found once. The V call is TRBV6-6, the J call TRBJ1-2; TRBD1 matches at 7 bases. V shed 2 bases, J shed 3 bases, and the junction held 0 bases outside the gene matches. Germline-derived CDR1 and CDR2 are MNHNY and SVGAGI (reference sequence). This CDR3 is 13 amino acids long. The DNA of the CDR3 is TGTGCCAGCAGTTACACAGGGGACTATGGCTACACCTTC. Residues: CASSYTGDYGYTF.

J is TRBJ2-5 and V is TRBV5-4; the match to TRBD1 covers 9 bases. This CDR3 region has 16 residues. V lost 0 bases to trimming and J lost 4 bases; unmatched junction nucleotides: 7. Germline V CDR1 and CDR2: SGHNT, YYREEE (reference sequence). The CDR3 DNA reads as TGTGCCAGCAGCTTGGGTTCGGGACAGGGAAGAGAGACCCAGTACTTC. The encoded protein is CASSLGSGQGRETQYF.

The rearrangement links TRBV10-1 to TRBJ2-7; 9 bases line up with TRBD1. Germline V gene data show CDR1 as WNHNN and CDR2 as SYGVQD (reference sequence). The CDR3 consists of 15 residues. V was pared by 3 bases and J by 3 bases, with 6 bases of the junction left unmatched. The CDR3 DNA sequence: TGCGCCAGCAGTGAAATACAGGGGGCTGACTACGAGCAGTACTTC. Amino acid sequence: CASSEIQGADYEQYF.

The chain employs TRBV27 and TRBJ2-7, with a tentative D call TRBD2 (6 bases). CDR3 length: 17 residues. Trimming removed 2 bases at V and 5 bases at J, with 22 bases between. Germline assignment: CDR1 MNHEY and CDR2 SMNVEV (reference sequence). The CDR3 loop is CASSLPTSGGRPHEQYF. CDR3 nucleotide sequence: TGTGCCAGCAGTTTACCGACGTCTGGTGGGAGGCCCCACGAGCAGTACTTC.

The chain uses TRBV6-6 and TRBJ1-2; 8 bases map to TRBD1. The CDR3 loop spans 12 amino acids. V was clipped by 11 bases and J by 6 bases; unmatched bases: 8. Germline CDR1 MNHNY, CDR2 SVGAGI (reference sequence). The DNA of the CDR3 is TGTGCCTTGGGCAGGGGGCCTAATGGCTACACCTTC. It yields the protein CALGRGPNGYTF.

The genes are TRBV5-1 and TRBJ2-5; 8 bases line up with TRBD2. J lost 5 bases, V lost 3 bases, and 9 bases had no gene match. The germline CDR1 and CDR2 sequences are SGHRS and YFSETQ. The CDR3 spans 15 residues. This CDR3 reads CASSSAALAGETQYF. CDR3 nucleotides: TGCGCCAGCAGCTCTGCTGCCCTAGCGGGTGAGACCCAGTACTTC.

This sequence joins TRBV6-9 and TRBJ1-1; D may be TRBD1 (6 bases). This CDR3 has 16 residues. Trimming took off 1 base at V and 4 bases at J, with 16 bases between the two ends. Germline V CDR1 and CDR2: MNHGY, SVAAGI. The CDR3 spells CASSYYTGGLGTEAFF. CDR3 DNA sequence: TGTGCCAGCAGTTATTATACGGGGGGGCTAGGCACTGAAGCTTTCTTT.

This chain uses TRBV5-8 with TRBJ2-5, with D tentatively TRBD2 (6 bases). Germline CDR1 SGHTS, CDR2 YDEGEE. The CDR3 consists of 13 residues. V shed 1 base and J shed 5 bases, with 9 bases lying between them. Here the CDR3 DNA reads TGTGCCAGCAGCTTGCGGGGGTCGGAGACCCAGTACTTC. Translation gives CASSLRGSETQYF.

V gene TRBV12-5 combines with J gene TRBJ2-5, with a weak D call TRBD2 (5 bases). This CDR3 is built from 13 residues. Trimming shortened V by 5 bases and J by 0 bases, and 7 bases separated the two germline ends. Germline V gives CDR1 LGHNT, CDR2 FRNRAP. The CDR3 sequence: CASGNGNQETQYF. The CDR3 nucleotides read TGTGCTAGTGGTAACGGGAACCAAGAGACCCAGTACTTC.

The chain links TRBV7-8 to TRBJ1-4; maybe TRBD1 (5 bases). The germline V gene encodes CDR1 SGHVS and CDR2 FQNEAQ. The CDR3 is 16 residues long. Trimming left V 0 bases short and J 2 bases short, with 10 bases between. CDR3 coding DNA: TGTGCCAGCAGCTTAGCGAAGGGGTCTACTAATGAAAAACTGTTTTTT. Amino acid sequence: CASSLAKGSTNEKLFF.

The J gene is TRBJ1-2, the V gene TRBV30, with 9 bases aligning to TRBD1. V lost 0 bases and J lost 5; bases outside the gene matches: 10. The CDR3 totals 16 residues. Germline V gene data show CDR1 as GTSNPN and CDR2 as SVGIG (reference sequence). The CDR3 coding sequence is TGTGCCTGGAGTGTAACAGGGACAGGGATAGGTTATGGCTACACCTTC. It codes for CAWSVTGTGIGYGYTF.